Below are 14 T cell receptor beta chains sequenced from a single sample in a study of T cell repertoires in cytomegalovirus infection. Via MiXCR, TCRdb re-called the reads, giving one row per CDR3 protein. Among about 130,000 distinct CDR3 sequences listed, roughly 9% were seen once. Sequenced sample: PBMCs. Every receptor here comes from a human donor in good health (CMV status not recorded). Some clones in this sample may be carry-over from other donors' samples.

The table lists this clonotype with many counts. V is TRBV15 and J is TRBJ2-7, with 9 bases fitting TRBD2. Germline V gives CDR1 LNHNV, CDR2 YYDKDF (reference sequence). The length of the CDR3 is 17 residues. The V gene end was trimmed by 3 bases and the J gene end by 5 bases; junction bases not matched to a gene: 14. CDR3 sequence (DNA): TGTGCCACCAGCAGGGACCTGACCGGGACTAGCTTCGACGAGCAGTACTTC. Protein sequence: CATSRDLTGTSFDEQYF.

J is TRBJ1-2 and V is TRBV6-2 or TRBV6-3, with D uncertain. The V and J ends lost 5 bases and 4 bases respectively, with 11 bases between them. The CDR3 totals 13 residues. Per germline, CDR1 MNHEY and CDR2 SVGEGT. This CDR3 is CASSISSGYGYTF. The CDR3, as DNA: TGTGCCAGCAGTATATCCTCAGGCTATGGCTACACCTTC.

This clonotype was counted ten times or more. The V gene is TRBV3-1, the J gene TRBJ1-5; D ambiguous. This CDR3 spans 14 amino acids. Germline CDR1 and CDR2: LGHDT and YNNKEL (reference sequence). V was cut by 2 bases and J by 3 bases, with 8 bases left in between. The CDR3 sequence: CASSQTGYNQPQHF. CDR3 DNA: TGTGCCAGCAGCCAAACGGGGTACAATCAGCCCCAGCATTTT.

The table lists this clonotype with a count of one. The chain has TRBV5-1 and TRBJ2-7, with D perhaps TRBD1 (6 bases). V was shortened by 4 bases and J by 6 bases, with 14 bases between the two germline ends. This CDR3 comprises 13 residues. Germline values: CDR1 SGHRS, CDR2 YFSETQ. CDR3 protein: CASSHGEQGEQYF. CDR3 in DNA: TGCGCCAGCAGCCACGGGGAACAGGGCGAGCAGTACTTC.

There are many counts of this clonotype. The chain links TRBV24-1 to TRBJ2-2, with TRBD1 matching 8 bases. The CDR3 runs 17 residues. Trimming removed 5 bases from V and 4 bases from J; junction bases left unmatched: 11. CDR1 and CDR2 (germline): KGHDR, SFDVKD. As DNA, the CDR3 is TGTGCCACCAGTGCCGTAAAGGGGACAGGATTCACCGGGGAGCTGTTTTTT. Translating it yields CATSAVKGTGFTGELFF.

At least ten counts were recorded for this clonotype. This chain connects TRBV28 to TRBJ1-6; D call uncertain. V lost 5 bases to trimming and J lost 10 bases, with 15 bases between them. Germline assignment: CDR1 MDHEN and CDR2 SYDVKM. The length of the CDR3 is 14 residues. CDR3 amino acids: CASSPPERRSPLHF. The CDR3 DNA reads TGTGCCAGCAGTCCCCCCGAGAGACGATCACCCCTCCACTTT.

This CDR3 reads CATSREGQGAHGYTF. CDR3 nucleotides: TGTGCCACCAGCAGAGAGGGACAGGGGGCGCATGGCTACACCTTC. V and J are TRBV15 and TRBJ1-2; 12 nucleotides match TRBD1. Losses at the gene ends were 0 bases for V and 6 bases for J; bases not matched to a gene: 2. The CDR3 length is 15 residues. Germline V CDR1 and CDR2: LNHNV, YYDKDF (reference sequence).

This clonotype has a handful of counts. This chain uses TRBV10-3 with TRBJ2-1, with D maybe TRBD1 (5 bases). CDR3 size: 13 residues. V dropped 7 bases and J dropped 9 bases, with 16 bases sitting between them. The germline V gene has CDR1 ENHRY and CDR2 SYGVKD. DNA for the CDR3: TGTGCCATCACAGGGCTCCAGGGTGGTGAGCAGTTCTTC. Its protein product is CAITGLQGGEQFF.

This clonotype has a count of ten or more. The V call is TRBV5-1, the J call TRBJ1-5; possible D gene TRBD1, 5 bases. V gave up 0 bases and J gave up 2 bases, with 9 bases separating them. The CDR3 contains 15 residues. Per the germline V gene, CDR1 is SGHRS and CDR2 is YFSETQ. The CDR3 region has the DNA TGCGCCAGCAGCTTGGATGGGACCCGCAATCAGCCCCAGCATTTT. Translating it yields CASSLDGTRNQPQHF.

Turning to this clonotype: Sequence at one end of the junction differs from germline and may be a read error. This sequence joins TRBV2 and TRBJ1-1; 8 bases align to TRBD1. The germline gives CDR1 SNHLY, CDR2 FYNNEI. This CDR3 is built from 15 residues. The CDR3 region has the DNA TGTGCCAGCGATGCCGGTTGGACAGGGAACGCTGAAGCTTTCTTT. Translated: CASDAGWTGNAEAFF.

This chain uses TRBV29-1 with TRBJ1-1; maybe TRBD1 (6 bases). Looked up from germline, CDR1 is SQVTM and CDR2 is ANQGSEA. Trimming took off 8 bases at V and 5 bases at J, with 12 bases between the two ends. The CDR3 totals 11 residues. For the CDR3, the DNA is TGCAGCATCCGGACAGTAACTGAAGCTTTCTTT. Its protein product is CSIRTVTEAFF.

This clonotype occurred a few times. The genes are TRBV30 and TRBJ1-4; D is undetermined. CDR1 is GTSNPN and CDR2 is SVGIG in the germline V gene (reference sequence). Trimming took 0 bases from V and 7 from J, leaving 6 bases between them. There are 12 residues in the CDR3. The chain's CDR3 is CAWSVRGEKLFF. The DNA of the CDR3 is TGTGCCTGGAGTGTGCGAGGTGAAAAACTGTTTTTT.

This clonotype occurred many times. The CDR3 loop reads CSVDLAGATEQYF. In DNA form, the CDR3 reads TGCAGCGTTGACCTAGCGGGGGCAACGGAGCAGTACTTC. The chain has TRBV29-1 and TRBJ2-7; 10 positions agree with TRBD2. Per germline, CDR1 SQVTM and CDR2 ANQGSEA. Trimming cost V 3 bases and J 7 bases; bases outside gene matches: 6. This CDR3 comprises 13 residues.

This clonotype has a count of ten or more. This chain uses TRBV6-4 with TRBJ2-3; 11 nucleotides agree with TRBD2. Per the germline V gene, CDR1 is MRHNA and CDR2 is SNTAGT. V lost 8 bases, J lost 6 bases, and 7 bases stayed unmatched. The CDR3 totals 14 residues. CDR3 coding DNA: TGTGCCAGCCGTAGCGGGAGGGCCGGGGATACGCAGTATTTT. Protein: CASRSGRAGDTQYF.